This T cell receptor (gamma chain) was sequenced during a study of human gamma delta and Vdelta1 T cells. V lost 0 bases and J lost 1; bases outside the gene matches: 0. This CDR3 has 13 residues. Germline CDR1 is GITISATS and CDR2 is ISYDGTV (reference sequence). TCRdb made new clone calls on the PCR reads using CATT. This table holds 130 to 150 gamma-chain clones, roughly 65% found once. V is TRGV9 and J is TRGJ1 or TRGJ2. The sample consisted of Vdelta1 gamma-delta T cells from blood. The sequence derives from a human donor in good health. The CDR3 coding sequence is TGTGCCTTGTGGGAGGTGAATTATTATAAGAAACTCTTT. This translates into CALWEVNYYKKLF.